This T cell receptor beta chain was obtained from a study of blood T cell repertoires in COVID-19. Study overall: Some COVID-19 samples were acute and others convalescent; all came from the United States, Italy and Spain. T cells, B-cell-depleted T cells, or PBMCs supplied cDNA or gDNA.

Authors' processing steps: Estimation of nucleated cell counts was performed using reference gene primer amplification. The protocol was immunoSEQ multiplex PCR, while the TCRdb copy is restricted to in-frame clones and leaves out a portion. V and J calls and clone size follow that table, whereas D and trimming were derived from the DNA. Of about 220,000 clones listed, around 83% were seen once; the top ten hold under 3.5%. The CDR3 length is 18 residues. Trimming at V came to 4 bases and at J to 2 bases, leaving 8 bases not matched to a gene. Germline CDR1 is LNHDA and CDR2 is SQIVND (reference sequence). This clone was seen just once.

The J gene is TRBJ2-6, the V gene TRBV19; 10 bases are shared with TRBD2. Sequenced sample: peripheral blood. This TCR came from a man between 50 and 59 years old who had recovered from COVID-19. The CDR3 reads CASSTSGSLEAGANVLTF. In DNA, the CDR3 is TGTGCCAGTAGTACTAGCGGGAGTCTCGAGGCTGGGGCCAACGTCCTGACTTTC. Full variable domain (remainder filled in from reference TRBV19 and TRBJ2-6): DGGITQSPKYLFRKEGQNVTLSCEQNLNHDAMYWYRQDPGQGLRLIYYSQIVNDFQKGDIAEGYSVSREKKESFPLTVTSAQKNPTAFYLCASSTSGSLEAGANVLTFGAGSRLTVL.